This entry lists 18 T cell receptor beta chains sequenced from one sample in a study of shared clonotypes between healthy human individuals. Data came from immunoSEQ multiplex PCR; TCRdb stores just in-frame clones and leaves some out. Counted here are 330,000 or so clones, 73% occurring once; the ten biggest clones make up roughly 10%. Sequences were obtained from memory CD4+ T cells sorted from blood. The subset was: CD45RA-negative fraction. These receptors were taken from a man aged 30-40 years in good health.

The CDR3 DNA reads TGTGCCAGCAGTGAAGGGGTGGGAATTAGCTACGAGCAGTACTTC. Its protein is CASSEGVGISYEQYF. The genes are TRBV6-1 and TRBJ2-7; the D is unclear. Germline values: CDR1 MNHNS, CDR2 SASEGT. This CDR3 region has 15 residues. V was pared by 1 base and J by 3 bases, with 13 bases between.

This chain connects TRBV6-1 to TRBJ1-5; 7 bases are a match to TRBD1. The junction had 7 bases not matched to a gene; V was cut back by 7 bases and J by 4 bases. Germline V gene data show CDR1 as MNHNS and CDR2 as SASEGT. The CDR3 contains 14 residues. The CDR3 here is CASTADRWNQPQHF. CDR3 nucleotides: TGTGCCAGCACTGCGGACAGGTGGAATCAGCCCCAGCATTTT.

This chain links TRBV7-8 with TRBJ2-6, with D unclear. The germline V gene has CDR1 SGHVS and CDR2 FQNEAQ. The CDR3 loop spans 14 amino acids. Trimming removed 1 base from V and 1 base from J, with 2 bases in between. The CDR3 protein is CASSLGSGANVLTF. The CDR3 nucleotides are TGTGCCAGCAGCTTAGGGTCTGGGGCCAACGTCCTGACTTTC.

The gene calls are TRBV6-1 and TRBJ2-1; 9 bases map to TRBD1. The CDR3 covers 15 residues. Germline-derived CDR1 and CDR2 are MNHNS and SASEGT. V was clipped by 6 bases and J by 2 bases; unmatched bases: 5. The chain's CDR3 is CASREGQGTYNEQFF. CDR3 nucleotide sequence: TGTGCCAGCAGGGAGGGACAGGGAACCTACAATGAGCAGTTCTTC.

This chain connects TRBV7-6 to TRBJ2-7; either TRBD1 or TRBD2 may fit D (6 bases each). Germline V CDR1 and CDR2: SGHVS, FNYEAQ. The CDR3 runs 14 residues. Trimming took 2 bases from V and 5 from J, leaving 13 bases between them. The DNA for the CDR3 is TGTGCCAGCAGCTTAAGGGGGGCGCAGAACGAGCAGTACTTC. Its translation is CASSLRGAQNEQYF.

The chain combines TRBV19 with TRBJ1-1; 7 bases fit TRBD1. This CDR3 has 15 residues. V shed 5 bases, J shed 1 base, and the junction held 7 bases outside the gene matches. The germline V gene encodes CDR1 LNHDA and CDR2 SQIVND (reference sequence). CDR3 region: CASSGSGGENTEAFF. The CDR3, as DNA: TGTGCCAGTAGTGGGTCAGGGGGGGAGAACACTGAAGCTTTCTTT. The whole variable domain, remainder taken from reference TRBV19 and TRBJ1-1, is DGGITQSPKYLFRKEGQNVTLSCEQNLNHDAMYWYRQDPGQGLRLIYYSQIVNDFQKGDIAEGYSVSREKKESFPLTVTSAQKNPTAFYLCASSGSGGENTEAFFGQGTRLTVV.

The V call is TRBV30, the J call TRBJ1-2, with TRBD1 as a possible D gene (6 bases). The germline V and J ends were trimmed by 4 bases and 0 bases, with 18 bases remaining between them. Germline CDR1 reads GTSNPN; CDR2 reads SVGIG (reference sequence). This CDR3 is 16 amino acids long. CDR3 nucleotide sequence: TGTGCCTGGAATAATCAACGGACAGCTTCTAACTATGGCTACACCTTC. It is translated as CAWNNQRTASNYGYTF. Full variable domain (remainder filled in from reference TRBV30 and TRBJ1-2): SQTIHQWPATLVQPVGSPLSLECTVEGTSNPNLYWYRQAAGRGLQLLFYSVGIGQISSEVPQNLSASRPQDRQFILSSKKLLLSDSGFYLCAWNNQRTASNYGYTFGSGTRLTVV.

Of note for this clone: It is unclear where the CDR3 begins or ends on the DNA, so no DNA is shown, and the CDR3 is as TCRdb lists it. The rearrangement links TRBV19 to TRBJ2-1. The germline V gene has CDR1 LNHDA and CDR2 SQIVND (reference sequence). The CDR3 is 17 residues long, counting both termini. The CDR3 spells CARRYKCRDPSYNEQFF.

The chain employs TRBV27 and TRBJ2-5; the D is unclear. The ends were cut back, 4 bases at V and 5 bases at J, with 20 bases in the middle. The CDR3 spans 16 residues. Per the germline V gene, CDR1 is MNHEY and CDR2 is SMNVEV (reference sequence). The chain's CDR3 is CASSSSSPGLLETQYF. CDR3 DNA: TGTGCCAGCAGTTCGTCCTCCCCCGGGTTGTTGGAGACCCAGTACTTC.

The chain uses TRBV7-9 and TRBJ2-3; D is perhaps TRBD1 or TRBD2 (5 bases each). The CDR3 contains 15 residues. Germline loops: CDR1 SEHNR, CDR2 FQNEAQ (reference sequence). Trimming pared 5 bases from V and 3 bases from J, leaving 15 bases between. The CDR3 sequence: CASSPLGGSTDTQYF. The CDR3 region has the DNA TGTGCCAGCAGCCCCCTTGGGGGATCAACAGATACGCAGTATTTT.

This chain joins TRBV5-1 and TRBJ1-5; D unresolved. Trimming pared 0 bases from V and 3 bases from J, leaving 7 bases between. Germline V CDR1 and CDR2: SGHRS, YFSETQ. This CDR3 has 14 residues. DNA for the CDR3: TGCGCCAGCAGCTTGGGGACGGACAATCAGCCCCAGCATTTT. It yields the protein CASSLGTDNQPQHF. The full variable domain, in which reference TRBV5-1 and TRBJ1-5 provide the parts outside the CDR3, is KAGVTQTPRYLIKTRGQQVTLSCSPISGHRSVSWYQQTPGQGLQFLFEYFSETQRNKGNFPGRFSGRQFSNSRSEMNVSTLELGDSALYLCASSLGTDNQPQHFGDGTRLSIL.

The chain combines TRBV10-3 with TRBJ1-2; 7 bases fit TRBD1. The CDR3 runs to 17 residues. Looked up from germline, CDR1 is ENHRY and CDR2 is SYGVKD. V lost 8 bases, J lost 5 bases, and 20 bases stayed unmatched. This CDR3 reads CAISTGGTAPSNYGYTF. For the CDR3, the DNA is TGTGCCATCTCTACTGGGGGGACAGCCCCTAGTAATTATGGCTACACCTTC.

This clone was detected a few times. The V and J genes are TRBV18 and TRBJ2-7; 7 nucleotides line up with TRBD1. This CDR3 region has 14 residues. Trimming took 4 bases from V and 1 from J; bases not matched to a gene: 4. The germline gives CDR1 KGHSH, CDR2 LQKENI. CDR3 in DNA: TGTGCCAGCTCACTTGGACAGGCGTCCTACGAGCAGTACTTC. As protein: CASSLGQASYEQYF.

This clone was observed a few times. V gene TRBV5-1 combines with J gene TRBJ2-5, with D possibly TRBD1 on 6 matching bases. V was shortened by 4 bases and J by 11 bases, with 18 bases between the two germline ends. This CDR3 region has 13 residues. The germline V gene has CDR1 SGHRS and CDR2 YFSETQ. CDR3 sequence (DNA): TGCGCCAGCAGCACCGGGACACCTCTACGGCAGTACTTC. Its translation: CASSTGTPLRQYF.

The chain joins TRBV11-3 to TRBJ2-2; maybe TRBD2 (5 bases). There are 16 residues in the CDR3. Germline V gene lookup returns CDR1 SGHNT and CDR2 YENEEA. V was shortened by 2 bases and J by 2 bases, with 12 bases between the two germline ends. CDR3 in DNA: TGTGCCAGCAGCTTAATTCGGGGTGCCAACACCGGGGAGCTGTTTTTT. Amino acids: CASSLIRGANTGELFF.

This clone was seen just once. The genes are TRBV29-1 and TRBJ1-1, with D hard to call. Looked up from germline, CDR1 is SQVTM and CDR2 is ANQGSEA. Trimming pared 7 bases from V and 2 bases from J, leaving 17 bases between. The CDR3 runs to 14 residues. The DNA for the CDR3 is TGCAGCGCCGCCCCCAAGGGAGGAAACACTGAAGCTTTCTTT. Protein product: CSAAPKGGNTEAFF.

The J gene is TRBJ1-1, the V gene TRBV6-5; 7 positions agree with TRBD1. V was pared by 6 bases and J by 2 bases, with 6 bases of the junction left unmatched. CDR1 MNHEY and CDR2 SVGAGI come from the germline V gene. The CDR3 contains 14 residues. CDR3 nucleotide sequence: TGTGCCAGCAGATACCGGGACAGAAACACTGAAGCTTTCTTT. This codes for CASRYRDRNTEAFF.

This clone came up a few times. The V and J genes are TRBV10-3 and TRBJ2-2, with D perhaps TRBD2 (5 bases). With 8 bases removed from V and 3 bases from J, the gap between germline ends came to 10 bases. The length of the CDR3 is 13 residues. The germline V gene has CDR1 ENHRY and CDR2 SYGVKD. CDR3 nucleotide sequence: TGTGCCATCGACGAGGGTGACACCGGGGAGCTGTTTTTT. Protein product: CAIDEGDTGELFF.